The rows below give T cell receptor beta chains drawn from one sample of a study of T-cell memory formation after mild COVID-19. TCRdb analysed the 5' RACE reads with MiXCR anew, one entry per CDR3 protein. The table shows about 280,000 distinct CDR3 sequences, with 8% to 10% occurring only once. Sequenced input: PBMCs or a T cell subset sorted from them (not recorded which). The receptor source for this set is a young man who had mild COVID-19 (a few samples of this study predate the infection). Cell type and time point are not known. CDR3s include the opening cysteine and the closing phenylalanine or tryptophan. D genes are given only for firm matches. Clone size is not always given. Where it is, it says once, few, many or a class for expanded clones.

abundance	v_gene	j_gene	d_gene	CDR3aa	CDR3nt
.	TRBV20-1	TRBJ1-6	TRBD1	CSQRDRENSPLHF	TGCAGTCAGAGGGACAGAGAAAATTCACCCCTCCACTTT
many	TRBV29-1	TRBJ2-2	.	CSVPKQGNTGELFF	TGCAGCGTTCCGAAACAGGGTAACACCGGGGAGCTGTTTTTT
many	TRBV5-1	TRBJ2-7	TRBD1	CASSETGTGGYEQYF	TGCGCCAGCAGCGAAACAGGGACAGGGGGTTACGAGCAGTACTTC
few	TRBV5-1	TRBJ2-5	TRBD2	CASSLVSGGPQETQYF	TGCGCCAGCAGCTTGGTTAGCGGGGGGCCCCAAGAGACCCAGTACTTC
many	TRBV19	TRBJ1-1	.	CASSISSGTEAFF	TGTGCCAGTAGTATTAGCTCGGGGACCGAAGCTTTCTTT
many	TRBV12-5	TRBJ2-7	.	CASGFRLDEQYF	TGTGCTAGTGGTTTTAGGTTGGACGAGCAGTACTTC
.	TRBV5-1	TRBJ2-3	.	CASSLSDSQDTQYF	TGCGCCAGCAGCTTGAGCGACAGCCAAGATACGCAGTATTTT
few	TRBV2	TRBJ1-2	TRBD1	CASSLTGTAPEGGYTF	TGTGCCAGCAGTCTCACCGGGACAGCACCGGAGGGGGGCTACACCTTC
.	TRBV6-5	TRBJ1-1	TRBD1	CASASGGGGTEAFF	TGTGCCAGCGCTTCAGGGGGTGGTGGTACTGAAGCTTTCTTT
few	TRBV5-1	TRBJ2-4	.	CASSSGHSGKNIQYF	TGCGCCAGCAGCTCTGGACACTCCGGCAAAAACATTCAGTACTTC
.	TRBV18	TRBJ2-7	TRBD1	CASSRGQGDEQYF	TGTGCCAGCTCACGGGGACAGGGAGACGAGCAGTACTTC
few	TRBV7-6	TRBJ2-2	.	CASSLNGRSGTGELFF	TGTGCCAGCAGCTTAAATGGACGGTCGGGCACCGGGGAGCTGTTTTTT